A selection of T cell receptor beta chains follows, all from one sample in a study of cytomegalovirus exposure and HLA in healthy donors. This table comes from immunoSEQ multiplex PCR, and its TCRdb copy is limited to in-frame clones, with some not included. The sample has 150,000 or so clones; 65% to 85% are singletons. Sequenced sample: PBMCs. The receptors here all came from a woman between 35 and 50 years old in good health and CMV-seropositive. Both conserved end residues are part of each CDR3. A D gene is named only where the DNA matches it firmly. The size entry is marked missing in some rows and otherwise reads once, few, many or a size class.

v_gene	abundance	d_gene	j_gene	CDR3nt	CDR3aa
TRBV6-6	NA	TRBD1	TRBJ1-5	TGTGCCAGCAGTTACCCCGGGACAGGGGCTCAGCCCCAGCATTTT	CASSYPGTGAQPQHF
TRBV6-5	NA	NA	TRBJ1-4	TGTGCCAGCGGGGAGAGGGGGGAAAAACTGTTTTTT	CASGERGEKLFF
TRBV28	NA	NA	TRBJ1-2	TGTGCCAGCTGGAAACAGGAAGAATATGGCTACACCTTC	CASWKQEEYGYTF
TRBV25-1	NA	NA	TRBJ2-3	TGTGCCAGCAGCATGCAGCGGGGAGGGGGAGATACGCAGTATTTT	CASSMQRGGGDTQYF
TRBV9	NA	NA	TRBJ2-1	TGTGCCAGCAGCGTAGAGCCAGCTCGGGTTTACAATGAGCAGTTCTTC	CASSVEPARVYNEQFF
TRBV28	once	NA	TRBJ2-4	TGTGCCAGCACCCCCTCACAGGGAGCCAAAAACATTCAGTACTTC	CASTPSQGAKNIQYF
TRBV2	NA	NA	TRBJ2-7	TGTGCCAGCAGAGAGGGACAATACGAGCAGTACTTC	CASREGQYEQYF
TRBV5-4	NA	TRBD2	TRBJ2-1	TGTGCCAGCAGCTTGGATCCGTGGGGGGGCTACAATGAGCAGTTCTTC	CASSLDPWGGYNEQFF
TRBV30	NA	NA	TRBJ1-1	TGTGCCTGGAGCGCAATTCGAGGGCGCGGGGTTTGGACTGAAGCTTTCTTT	CAWSAIRGRGVWTEAFF
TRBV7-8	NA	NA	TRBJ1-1	TGTGCCAGCAGCTTAGCTCATTACACTGAAGCTTTCTTT	CASSLAHYTEAFF
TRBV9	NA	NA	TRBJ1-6	TGTGCCAGCAGCGTAGCGGGGGACCGGAGTTCACCCCTCCACTTT	CASSVAGDRSSPLHF
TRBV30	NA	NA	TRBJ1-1	TGTGCCTGGAGTTTCCGGAACACTGAAGCTTTCTTT	CAWSFRNTEAFF
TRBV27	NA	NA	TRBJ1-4	TGTGCCAGCAGGCGGGGAAGTTCCCGTATACGAGAGGATGAAAAACTGTTTTTT	CASRRGSSRIREDEKLFF
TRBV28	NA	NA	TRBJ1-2	TGTGCCAGCGGTAAATCTGGGGCAGCCTTTCTGATTACTGGCTACACCTTC	CASGKSGAAFLITGYTF
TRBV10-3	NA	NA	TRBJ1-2	TGTGCCGCGGGACCGACTAACTATGGCTACACCTTC	CAAGPTNYGYTF
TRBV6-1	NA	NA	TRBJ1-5	TGTGCCAGCAGCCTATTGAGACAGGTCAATCAGCCCCAGCATTTT	CASSLLRQVNQPQHF
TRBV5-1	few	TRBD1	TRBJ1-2	TGCGCCAGCAGCCCGACTTCCGACAGGGACTCCGCCTACACCTTC	CASSPTSDRDSAYTF
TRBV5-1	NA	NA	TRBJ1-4	TGCGCCAGCAGCTTGGAACACAGTAATGAAAAACTGTTTTTT	CASSLEHSNEKLFF
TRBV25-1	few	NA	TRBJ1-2	TGTGCCAGCAGTGGTCCCCAGGGAACTAACTATGGCTACACCTTC	CASSGPQGTNYGYTF
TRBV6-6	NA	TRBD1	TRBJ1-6	TGTGCCAGCAGTCTGGACAGGGGGAATTCACCCCTCCACTTT	CASSLDRGNSPLHF
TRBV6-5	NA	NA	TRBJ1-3	TGTGCCAGCAGTTTCACAGGAGTTGGAAACACCATATATTTT	CASSFTGVGNTIYF
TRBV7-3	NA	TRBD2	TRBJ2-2	TGTGCCAGCAGCCCCCGGGGGGACACCGGGGAGCTGTTTTTT	CASSPRGDTGELFF
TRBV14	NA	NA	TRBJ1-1	TGTGCCAGCAGCCGAGTTGGGGGCGCGTGGACTGAAGCTTTCTTT	CASSRVGGAWTEAFF
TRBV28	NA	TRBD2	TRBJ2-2	TGTGCCAGCAGACTCCCGGGACTAGATGTCACCGGGGAGCTGTTTTTT	CASRLPGLDVTGELFF
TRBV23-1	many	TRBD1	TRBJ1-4	TGCGCCAGCAGTCAATCGGAGACAGGGGAGGGAACTAATGAAAAACTGTTTTTT	CASSQSETGEGTNEKLFF
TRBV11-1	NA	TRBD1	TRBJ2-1	TGTGCCAGCAGCGCCGGACAGGGCCCCAATGAGCAGTTCTTC	CASSAGQGPNEQFF
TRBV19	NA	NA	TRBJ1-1	TGTGCCAGTAGCCACAGGGCAATGAACACTGAAGCTTTCTTT	CASSHRAMNTEAFF
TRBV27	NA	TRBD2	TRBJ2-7	TGTGCCAGCAGCGACGGACTAGCGGTCGAAGAGCAGTACTTC	CASSDGLAVEEQYF
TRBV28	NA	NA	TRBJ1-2	TGTGCCAGCTCCCCTCTGACGGGAGCTAACTATGGCTACACCTTC	CASSPLTGANYGYTF
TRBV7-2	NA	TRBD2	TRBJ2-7	TGTGCCAGCAGCTTAGGACTAGCGGGGGACTACGAGCAGTACTTC	CASSLGLAGDYEQYF
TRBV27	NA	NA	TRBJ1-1	TGTGCCAGCAGTTTGCGGGAATCCCAGGAAGCTTTCTTT	CASSLRESQEAFF
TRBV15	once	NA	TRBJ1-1	TGTGCCACCAGCAGAGATAACGGTATGAACACTGAAGCTTTCTTT	CATSRDNGMNTEAFF
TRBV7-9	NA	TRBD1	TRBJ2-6	TGTGCCAGCAGCCCCCCGGGACAGGGCTCTGGGGCCAACGTCCTGACTTTC	CASSPPGQGSGANVLTF
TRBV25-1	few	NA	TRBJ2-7	TGTGCCAGCAGCGCTCAGGGGTATAGCGAGCAGTACTTC	CASSAQGYSEQYF
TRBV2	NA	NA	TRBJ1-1	TGTGCCAGCGGACCCGACAGGAACACTGAAGCTTTCTTT	CASGPDRNTEAFF
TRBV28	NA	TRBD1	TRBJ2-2	TGTGCCAGCAGTCCGAATGCGTGGGACAGGGAAACCGGGGAGCTGTTTTTT	CASSPNAWDRETGELFF
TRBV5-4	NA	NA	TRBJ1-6	TGTGCCAGCAGCAGGGGCGAAGGGAATTCACCCCTCCACTTT	CASSRGEGNSPLHF
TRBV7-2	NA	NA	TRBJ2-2	TGTGCCAGCAGCTCACAGGGATTGGGCGGGGAGCTGTTTTTT	CASSSQGLGGELFF
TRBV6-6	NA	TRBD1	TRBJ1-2	TGTGCCAGCAGACCGACGGGACAGTGGGGAAACTATGGCTACACCTTC	CASRPTGQWGNYGYTF
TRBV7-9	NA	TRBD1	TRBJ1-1	TGTGCCAGCAGCTTTGGACAGGACACTGAAGCTTTCTTT	CASSFGQDTEAFF
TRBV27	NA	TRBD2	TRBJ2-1	TGTGCCAGCAGTTCGCGGAGACTAGCGGGGGACAATGAGCAGTTCTTC	CASSSRRLAGDNEQFF
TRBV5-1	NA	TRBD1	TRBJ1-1	TGCGCCAGCAGCCAACACTCAGGGGGCGTTGGTCGTAACACTGAAGCTTTCTTT	CASSQHSGGVGRNTEAFF
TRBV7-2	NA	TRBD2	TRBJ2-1	TGTGCCAGCAGCTTAGATGGGCCGGGACTAGCGGGGGAAGAGCAGTTCTTC	CASSLDGPGLAGEEQFF
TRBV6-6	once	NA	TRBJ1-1	TGTGCCAGCACCGACACCCGGAACACTGAAGCTTTCTTT	CASTDTRNTEAFF
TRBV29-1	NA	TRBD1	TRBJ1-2	TGCAGCGTAAGCGAGACAGGGGAAGGCTACACCTTC	CSVSETGEGYTF